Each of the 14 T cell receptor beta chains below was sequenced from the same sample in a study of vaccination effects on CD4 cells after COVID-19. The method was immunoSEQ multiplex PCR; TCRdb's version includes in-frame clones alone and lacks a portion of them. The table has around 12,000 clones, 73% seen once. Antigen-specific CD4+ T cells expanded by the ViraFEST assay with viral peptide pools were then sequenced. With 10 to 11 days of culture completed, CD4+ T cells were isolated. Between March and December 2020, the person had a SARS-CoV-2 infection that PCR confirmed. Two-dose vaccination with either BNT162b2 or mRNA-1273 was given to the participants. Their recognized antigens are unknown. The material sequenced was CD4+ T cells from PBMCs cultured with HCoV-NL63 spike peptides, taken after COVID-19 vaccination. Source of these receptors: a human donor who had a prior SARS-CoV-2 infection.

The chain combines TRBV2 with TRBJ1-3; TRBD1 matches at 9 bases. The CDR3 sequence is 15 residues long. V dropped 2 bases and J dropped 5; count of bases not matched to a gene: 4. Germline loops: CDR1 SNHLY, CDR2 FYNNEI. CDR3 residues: CASSEWDRDRNTIYF. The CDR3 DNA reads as TGTGCCAGCAGTGAATGGGACAGGGATAGAAACACCATATATTTT.

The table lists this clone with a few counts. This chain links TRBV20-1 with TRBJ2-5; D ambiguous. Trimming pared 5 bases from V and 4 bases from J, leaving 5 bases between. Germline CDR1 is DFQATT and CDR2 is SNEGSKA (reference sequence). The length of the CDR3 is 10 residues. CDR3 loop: CSADRETQYF. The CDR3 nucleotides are TGCAGTGCTGACCGAGAGACCCAGTACTTC.

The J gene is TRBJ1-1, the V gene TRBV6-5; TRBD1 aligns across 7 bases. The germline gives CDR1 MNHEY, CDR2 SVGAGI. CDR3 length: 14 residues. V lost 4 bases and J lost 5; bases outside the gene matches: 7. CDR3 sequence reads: CASSFYRGGTEAFF. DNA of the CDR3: TGTGCCAGCAGTTTCTACAGGGGAGGGACTGAAGCTTTCTTT.

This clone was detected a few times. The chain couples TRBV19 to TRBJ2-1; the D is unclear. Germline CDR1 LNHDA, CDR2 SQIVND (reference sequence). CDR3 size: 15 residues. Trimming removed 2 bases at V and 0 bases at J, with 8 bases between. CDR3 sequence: CASSIQASSYNEQFF. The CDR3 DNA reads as TGTGCCAGTAGTATACAGGCCAGCTCCTACAATGAGCAGTTCTTC.

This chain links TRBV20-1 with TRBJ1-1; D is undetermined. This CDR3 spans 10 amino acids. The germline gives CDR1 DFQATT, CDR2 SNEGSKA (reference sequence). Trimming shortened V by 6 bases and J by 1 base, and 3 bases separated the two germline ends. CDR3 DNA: TGCAGTGCACAGAACACTGAAGCTTTCTTT. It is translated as CSAQNTEAFF.

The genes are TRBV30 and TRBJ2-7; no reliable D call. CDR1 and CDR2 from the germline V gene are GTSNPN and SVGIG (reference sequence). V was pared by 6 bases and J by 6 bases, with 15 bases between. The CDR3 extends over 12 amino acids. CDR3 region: CACLRPPAEQYF. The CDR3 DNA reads TGTGCCTGCCTGAGGCCGCCAGCCGAGCAGTACTTC.

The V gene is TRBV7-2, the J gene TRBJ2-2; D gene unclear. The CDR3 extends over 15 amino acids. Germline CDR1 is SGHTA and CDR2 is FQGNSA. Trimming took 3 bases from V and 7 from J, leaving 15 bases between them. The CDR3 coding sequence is TGTGCCAGCAGCTTGAATCAGGTTTTGATCGGGGAGCTGTTTTTT. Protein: CASSLNQVLIGELFF.

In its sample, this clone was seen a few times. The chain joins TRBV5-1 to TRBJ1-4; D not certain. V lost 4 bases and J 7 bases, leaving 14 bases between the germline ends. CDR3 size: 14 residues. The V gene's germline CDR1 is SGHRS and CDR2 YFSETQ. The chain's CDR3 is CASSPTAIFEKLFF. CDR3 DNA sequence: TGCGCCAGCAGCCCGACTGCAATATTTGAAAAACTGTTTTTT. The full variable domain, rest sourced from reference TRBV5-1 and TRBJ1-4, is KAGVTQTPRYLIKTRGQQVTLSCSPISGHRSVSWYQQTPGQGLQFLFEYFSETQRNKGNFPGRFSGRQFSNSRSEMNVSTLELGDSALYLCASSPTAIFEKLFFGSGTQLSVL.

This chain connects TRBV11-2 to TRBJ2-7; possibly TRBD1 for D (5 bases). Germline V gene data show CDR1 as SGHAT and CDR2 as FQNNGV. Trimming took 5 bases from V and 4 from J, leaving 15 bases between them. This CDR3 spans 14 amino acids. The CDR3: CASSPQLTDYEQYF. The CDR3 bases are TGTGCCAGCAGCCCCCAACTGACAGATTACGAGCAGTACTTC.

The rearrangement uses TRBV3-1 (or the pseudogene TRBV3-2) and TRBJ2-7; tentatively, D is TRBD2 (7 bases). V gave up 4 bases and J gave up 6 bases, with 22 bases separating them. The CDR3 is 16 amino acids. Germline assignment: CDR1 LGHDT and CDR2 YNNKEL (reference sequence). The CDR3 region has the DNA TGTGCCAGCAGCCCGTTTGTGGGGGCGGGAGATAGCGAGCAGTACTTC. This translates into CASSPFVGAGDSEQYF.

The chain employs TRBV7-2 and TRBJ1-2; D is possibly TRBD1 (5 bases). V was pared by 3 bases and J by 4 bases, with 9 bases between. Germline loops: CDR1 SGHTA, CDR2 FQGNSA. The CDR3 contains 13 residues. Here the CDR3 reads CASSFQGPYGYTF. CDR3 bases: TGTGCCAGCAGCTTTCAGGGACCCTATGGCTACACCTTC.

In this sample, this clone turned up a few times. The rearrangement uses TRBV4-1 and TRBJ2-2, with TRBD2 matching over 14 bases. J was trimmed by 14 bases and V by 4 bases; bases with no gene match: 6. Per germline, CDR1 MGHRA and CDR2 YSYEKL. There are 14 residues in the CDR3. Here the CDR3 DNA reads TGCGCCAGCAGCCGCGGACTAGCGGGAGGCCACCTGTTTTTT. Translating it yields CASSRGLAGGHLFF.

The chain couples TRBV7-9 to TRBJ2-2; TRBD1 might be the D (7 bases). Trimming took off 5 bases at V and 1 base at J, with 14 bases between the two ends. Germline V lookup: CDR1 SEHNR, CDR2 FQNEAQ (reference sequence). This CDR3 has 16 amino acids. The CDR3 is CASSRGGTVNTGELFF. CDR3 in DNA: TGTGCCAGCAGCAGAGGGGGGACAGTGAACACCGGGGAGCTGTTTTTT. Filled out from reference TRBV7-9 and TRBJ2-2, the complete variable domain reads DTGVSQNPRHKITKRGQNVTFRCDPISEHNRLYWYRQTLGQGPEFLTYFQNEAQLEKSRLLSDRFSAERPKGSFSTLEIQRTEQGDSAMYLCASSRGGTVNTGELFFGEGSRLTVL.

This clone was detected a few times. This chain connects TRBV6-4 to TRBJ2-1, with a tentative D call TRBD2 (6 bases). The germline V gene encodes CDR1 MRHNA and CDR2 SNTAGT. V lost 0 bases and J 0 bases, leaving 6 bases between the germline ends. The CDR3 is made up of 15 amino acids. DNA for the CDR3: TGTGCCAGCAGTGACTCTAGCGGCTCCTACAATGAGCAGTTCTTC. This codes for CASSDSSGSYNEQFF.